This TCR beta chain was captured in a study of blood T cell repertoires in COVID-19. Overall study: Sources were T cells, B-cell-depleted T cells, or PBMCs; the material itself was cDNA or gDNA.

CDR3 length: 13 residues. Germline CDR1 is MDHEN and CDR2 is SYDVKM. The trim removed 5 bases at V and 6 bases at J, leaving 4 bases unmatched. Per the original data handling: Reference gene primer amplification in the assay estimated nucleated cell counts. Method: immunoSEQ multiplex PCR; TCRdb's copy keeps in-frame clones and lacks some. The DNA was the basis for D and trimming; V, J and clone size are from that table. The table includes 65,000 to 95,000 clones, roughly 88% detected once. This receptor was obtained from a man aged 65 to 79 with acute or convalescent COVID-19. The specimen sequenced was peripheral blood. The chain links TRBV28 to TRBJ2-1; 7 bases are shared with TRBD2. The CDR3 DNA follows: TGTGCCAGCAGTCGACTAGCACCCAATGAGCAGTTCTTC. It is translated as CASSRLAPNEQFF.